This TCR beta chain emerged from a study of blood T cell repertoires in COVID-19. The overall study: In each case, the material was cDNA or gDNA derived from T cells, B-cell-depleted T cells, or PBMCs.

CDR1 is SGHRS, CDR2 YFSETQ, per germline. The length of the CDR3 is 13 residues. Trimming shortened V by 4 bases and J by 6 bases, and 11 bases separated the two germline ends. Sequencing used immunoSEQ multiplex PCR; TCRdb keeps in-frame clones, though not all of them. The table records about 170,000 clones, roughly 80% of them present only once. This clone has just one count. The clonotype originates from a man in his 70s with active or convalescent COVID-19. Sequencing was performed on peripheral blood. The chain employs TRBV5-1 and TRBJ2-1; maybe TRBD1 (6 bases). The CDR3 protein is CASSEGTRNEQFF. CDR3 bases: TGCGCCAGCAGCGAGGGGACACGCAATGAGCAGTTCTTC. Supplemented by reference TRBV5-1 and TRBJ2-1, the full variable domain reads KAGVTQTPRYLIKTRGQQVTLSCSPISGHRSVSWYQQTPGQGLQFLFEYFSETQRNKGNFPGRFSGRQFSNSRSEMNVSTLELGDSALYLCASSEGTRNEQFFGPGTRLTVL.